What follows are 20 T cell receptor beta chains derived from one specimen sequenced in a study of T cell responses to AZD1222 COVID-19 vaccine (dated by TCRdb to the early 2020s). The sample's time point, from its label and the paper: baseline before first vaccination. The library relied on the immunoSEQ multiplex PCR assay. Held by TCRdb, this immuneACCESS table contains in-frame sequences only and omits some clones. Under half of the omission traces to an unresolved V gene where checked; the cause of the rest is unknown. The sample includes under 80,000 clones, with around 89% observed a single time. The ten top clones hold about 20% of the sample. Sequencing used peripheral blood, obtained on day 0 of AZD1222 vaccination. These receptors originate from an adult in good health.

This clone has just one count. The rearrangement joins TRBV6-5 to TRBJ1-6; D not certain. The CDR3 is 13 amino acids. Looked up from germline, CDR1 is MNHEY and CDR2 is SVGAGI. Trimming took 7 bases from V and 4 from J, leaving 8 bases between them. For the CDR3, the DNA is TGTGCCAGCAAGGCAGATTATAATTCACCCCTCCACTTT. Translation: CASKADYNSPLHF.

The chain links TRBV7-3 to TRBJ1-2; no reliable D call. The V gene lost 1 base and the J gene lost 14 bases, with 20 bases spanning the gap. Per the germline V gene, CDR1 is SGHTA and CDR2 is FQGTGA. The CDR3 has 14 amino acids. The CDR3 coding sequence is TGTGCCAGCAGCTTAAGCGGCAGAGAAAGAGCTACAACCTTC. Residues: CASSLSGRERATTF.

V usage is TRBV27 and J usage is TRBJ1-4; 10 bases map to TRBD1. The V and J ends lost 7 bases and 10 bases, in that order; junction bases with no gene match: 9. The V gene's germline CDR1 is MNHEY and CDR2 SMNVEV (reference sequence). The CDR3 covers 14 residues. CDR3 sequence reads: CASMMGQGLGKLFF. The CDR3 nucleotides are TGTGCCAGCATGATGGGACAGGGGCTCGGAAAACTGTTTTTT.

The chain links TRBV10-3 to TRBJ2-7; D perhaps matches TRBD2 (5 bases). Germline-derived CDR1 and CDR2 are ENHRY and SYGVKD. Trimming removed 6 bases at V and 5 bases at J, with 14 bases between. The CDR3 is made up of 13 amino acids. The CDR3 is CAIRSGYLNEQYF. CDR3 DNA: TGTGCCATCAGGTCGGGGTACCTAAACGAGCAGTACTTC.

The chain is built from TRBV5-1 and TRBJ2-2; D may be TRBD1 (6 bases). Looked up from germline, CDR1 is SGHRS and CDR2 is YFSETQ. V was pared by 0 bases and J by 6 bases, with 9 bases between. CDR3 length: 14 amino acids. This chain's CDR3 is CASSLDRAPGELFF. The CDR3 DNA reads TGCGCCAGCAGCTTGGACAGGGCCCCCGGGGAGCTGTTTTTT. The full variable domain, completed using reference TRBV5-1 and TRBJ2-2, is KAGVTQTPRYLIKTRGQQVTLSCSPISGHRSVSWYQQTPGQGLQFLFEYFSETQRNKGNFPGRFSGRQFSNSRSEMNVSTLELGDSALYLCASSLDRAPGELFFGEGSRLTVL.

A few counts support this clone. The J gene is TRBJ1-1, the V gene TRBV7-9; TRBD1 agrees at 7 bases. The junction had 4 bases not matched to a gene; V was cut back by 5 bases and J by 1 base. Germline values: CDR1 SEHNR, CDR2 FQNEAQ (reference sequence). This CDR3 contains 14 residues. The DNA for the CDR3 is TGTGCCAGCAGCAGACAGGGAGGGAACACTGAAGCTTTCTTT. Encoded protein: CASSRQGGNTEAFF.

CDR3 residues: CASSGTSGGNEQFF. The CDR3 DNA reads as TGTGCCAGCAGTGGGACTAGCGGGGGGAATGAGCAGTTCTTC. The chain recombines TRBV6-4 with TRBJ2-1; 14 nucleotides line up with TRBD2. The ends lost 4 bases at V and 7 bases at J; junction bases unmatched: 0. The CDR3 loop spans 14 amino acids. Germline assignment: CDR1 MRHNA and CDR2 SNTAGT.

V gene TRBV10-1 combines with J gene TRBJ2-1; weak D call: TRBD2 (5 bases). CDR3 length: 13 amino acids. Looked up from germline, CDR1 is WNHNN and CDR2 is SYGVQD (reference sequence). V was trimmed by 3 bases and J by 9 bases, leaving 12 bases between them. For the CDR3, the DNA is TGCGCCAGCAGTGAATCGGGGAAAGGTGAGCAGTTCTTC. Amino acid sequence: CASSESGKGEQFF.

The chain has TRBV5-3 and TRBJ2-1; D is perhaps TRBD1 or TRBD2 (5 bases each). TRBV5-3 qualifies as an ORF whose function is uncertain. This CDR3 contains 18 residues. Trimming took off 2 bases at V and 4 bases at J, with 22 bases between the two ends. The CDR3 DNA reads TGTGCCAGAAGCTTTAAAACCGGGGCAGGTGGGTTTTACAATGAGCAGTTCTTC. Encoded protein: CARSFKTGAGGFYNEQFF.

The chain has TRBV11-2 and TRBJ2-7; D possibly corresponds to TRBD2 (6 bases). CDR3 length: 13 residues. The germline V gene encodes CDR1 SGHAT and CDR2 FQNNGV. The V and J ends lost 8 bases and 4 bases respectively, with 15 bases between them. The DNA for the CDR3 is TGTGCCAGCGCGGGCGGGATGGGTTACGAGCAGTACTTC. Translating gives CASAGGMGYEQYF.

This sequence joins TRBV7-3 and TRBJ1-1, with a possible D match to TRBD1 (5 bases). The CDR3 length is 12 residues. Between the trimmed V and J ends, which lost 5 bases and 8 bases, there was a span of 12 bases. Germline-derived CDR1 and CDR2 are SGHTA and FQGTGA. CDR3 nucleotides: TGTGCCAGCAGCCCCGGGGGGGGAGAAGCTTTCTTT. It specifies CASSPGGGEAFF. The complete variable domain, with remaining parts taken from reference TRBV7-3 and TRBJ1-1, reads GAGVSQTPSNKVTEKGKYVELRCDPISGHTALYWYRQSLGQGPEFLIYFQGTGAADDSGLPNDRFFAVRPEGSVSTLKIQRTERGDSAVYLCASSPGGGEAFFGQGTRLTVV.

The chain recombines TRBV7-3 with TRBJ2-5; TRBD2 is a possible D gene (6 bases). The germline V and J ends were trimmed by 5 bases and 2 bases, with 12 bases remaining between them. Germline CDR1 is SGHTA and CDR2 is FQGTGA. CDR3 size: 14 residues. CDR3 DNA sequence: TGTGCCAGCAGCGGCGGAGCGGGTCAAGAGACCCAGTACTTC. Translating gives CASSGGAGQETQYF.

The genes are TRBV4-1 and TRBJ1-6; 8 positions match TRBD1. Germline CDR1 MGHRA, CDR2 YSYEKL. This CDR3 is 16 amino acids long. The ends lost 5 bases at V and 6 bases at J; junction bases unmatched: 9. The CDR3 protein is CASSFVRDRRNSPLHF. CDR3 bases: TGCGCCAGCAGCTTTGTTCGGGACAGGCGTAATTCACCCCTCCACTTT.

The chain couples TRBV3-1 (or the pseudogene TRBV3-2) to TRBJ2-6, with a weak D call TRBD2 (7 bases). V shed 4 bases and J shed 6 bases, with 16 bases lying between them. The germline V gene encodes CDR1 LGHDT and CDR2 YNNKEL (reference sequence). This CDR3 is 16 amino acids long. CDR3 bases: TGTGCCAGCAGCCGTCGGGGGGCTCGAGAGGCCAACGTCCTGACTTTC. Encoded protein: CASSRRGAREANVLTF.

CDR3 loop: CASSPPPGTSGETDTQYF. For the CDR3, the DNA is TGTGCCAGCAGCCCACCCCCCGGGACTAGCGGGGAGACAGATACGCAGTATTTT. This chain links TRBV11-3 with TRBJ2-3; 13 positions match TRBD2. Per germline, CDR1 SGHNT and CDR2 YENEEA. The CDR3 sequence is 18 residues long. The V gene end was trimmed by 5 bases and the J gene end by 3 bases; junction bases not matched to a gene: 11.

The chain combines TRBV28 with TRBJ1-6; D not resolved. The germline V gene has CDR1 MDHEN and CDR2 SYDVKM. The length of the CDR3 is 13 residues. V dropped 5 bases and J dropped 7 bases, with 9 bases sitting between them. The CDR3, as DNA: TGTGCCAGCAGTCCGGATGGAAATTCACCCCTCCACTTT. Residues: CASSPDGNSPLHF.

The chain has TRBV7-3 and TRBJ2-7; 8 nucleotides agree with TRBD1. J lost 6 bases, V lost 1 base, and 2 bases had no gene match. The CDR3 sequence is 13 residues long. Germline assignment: CDR1 SGHTA and CDR2 FQGTGA. In nucleotides, the CDR3 is TGTGCCAGCAGCTTAATAACAGGGGGCGAGCAGTACTTC. Protein: CASSLITGGEQYF. The complete variable domain, with remaining parts taken from reference TRBV7-3 and TRBJ2-7, reads GAGVSQTPSNKVTEKGKYVELRCDPISGHTALYWYRQSLGQGPEFLIYFQGTGAADDSGLPNDRFFAVRPEGSVSTLKIQRTERGDSAVYLCASSLITGGEQYFGPGTRLTVT.

The chain combines TRBV11-2 with TRBJ2-1; D call uncertain. Trimming cost V 0 bases and J 10 bases, with 13 bases left between them. CDR1 is SGHAT and CDR2 is FQNNGV in the germline V gene. This CDR3 has 14 residues. The CDR3 DNA reads as TGTGCCAGCAGCTTAGATCTTACAGTAGGAGAGCAGTTCTTC. It is translated as CASSLDLTVGEQFF.

This rearrangement joins TRBV6-6 to TRBJ1-1; no clear D gene. CDR3 length: 13 amino acids. Germline V lookup: CDR1 MNHNY, CDR2 SVGAGI (reference sequence). V gave up 8 bases and J gave up 1 base, with 11 bases separating them. For the CDR3, the DNA is TGTGCCAGCGGCCCAGCCCCGAACACTGAAGCTTTCTTT. This encodes CASGPAPNTEAFF.

This clone was seen just once. V and J are TRBV6-5 and TRBJ2-7; no reliable D call. The CDR3 runs to 15 residues. Trimming took off 0 bases at V and 4 bases at J, with 13 bases between the two ends. Germline V gives CDR1 MNHEY, CDR2 SVGAGI. Here the CDR3 DNA reads TGTGCCAGCAGTTACTCAGAGGCAGGCTTGTACGAGCAGTACTTC. It specifies CASSYSEAGLYEQYF.